This T cell receptor (beta chain) was profiled in a study of T-cell reconstitution after alpha-beta-depleted transplantation in children. Germline CDR1 SGHVS, CDR2 FQNEAQ. The length of the CDR3 is 16 residues. Trimming cost V 5 bases and J 0 bases, with 17 bases left between them. The TCRbeta library incorporated unique molecular identifiers. TCRdb reanalysed the PCR reads using MiXCR and keeps one entry per CDR3 protein. The repertoire holds about 98,000 distinct CDR3 sequences, with about 6.8% as singletons. Notes on the study in general: As was reported, about two months after transplant, alpha-beta T cells came from several hundred expanded graft clones. TCRbeta diversity was high at day 60 in some patients (a result of surviving recipient T cells and thymic progenitors).

This clonotype was seen many times. Its antigen remains unknown. The source material was PBMCs, sampled before TCRalphabeta/CD19-depleted stem cell transplant. The receptor comes from a boy aged 2 to 9 with acute lymphoblastic leukemia, due to receive a stem cell transplant. The chain combines TRBV7-8 with TRBJ2-7; D could derive from TRBD1 or TRBD2 (5 bases each). The CDR3 nucleotides are TGTGCCAGCAGCCTAGGGACGGGCCGAATCTCCTACGAGCAGTACTTC. Translation gives CASSLGTGRISYEQYF. The full variable domain, in which reference TRBV7-8 and TRBJ2-7 provide the parts outside the CDR3, is GAGVSQSPRYKVAKRGQDVALRCDPISGHVSLFWYQQALGQGPEFLTYFQNEAQLDKSGLPSDRFFAERPEGSVSTLKIQRTQQEDSAVYLCASSLGTGRISYEQYFGPGTRLTVT.